A single T cell receptor (beta chain) is shown here with its context. This sample stems from a study of shared clonotypes between healthy human individuals. This CDR3 is built from 11 residues. CDR1 is SGHRS, CDR2 YFSETQ, per germline. Trimming pared 5 bases from V and 6 bases from J, leaving 7 bases between. The repertoire was sequenced with immunoSEQ multiplex PCR; TCRdb's copy has only in-frame clones and lacks some. The sample shows 450,000 to 650,000 clones, around 76% of them seen only once. The source material was PBMCs. The rearrangement uses TRBV5-1 and TRBJ2-3; D may be TRBD1 (5 bases). The clonotype originates from a woman between 40 and 55 years old in good health. Some clones in this sample may be carry-over from other donors' samples. CDR3 sequence (DNA): TGCGCCAGCAGGTGGGGCGATACGCAGTATTTT. It translates to CASRWGDTQYF.